This T cell receptor beta chain was sequenced during a study of shared clonotypes between healthy human individuals. The study's findings and limits: The sharing of 4% to 5.5% of naive CD4 clonotypes was seen across several donors. It was the non-shared clonotypes that had lower generation probabilities than clonotypes shared by all four donors. Naive subsets generally exceeded memory subsets in estimated richness.

About this clone: Antigen: not known.

Clones were sequenced by immunoSEQ multiplex PCR, and TCRdb holds only the in-frame ones, with some missing. The sample comprises about 2.4 million clones, approximately 93% of which are singletons, and approximately 0.37% rests with the top ten. CDR1 LNHDA and CDR2 SQIVND come from the germline V gene (reference sequence). V lost 5 bases to trimming and J lost 3 bases; unmatched junction nucleotides: 6. The CDR3 totals 17 residues. This clonotype was obtained from a man aged 18 to 29 in good health. Some clones in this sample may be carry-over from other donors' samples. This rearrangement joins TRBV19 to TRBJ2-3, with TRBD2 matching over 15 bases. Sequencing input: naive CD4+ T cells from PBMCs. This sample's subset: CD45RA+ positively selected. This chain's CDR3 is CASSPGLAGGGTDTQYF. CDR3 in DNA: TGTGCCAGTAGTCCGGGACTAGCGGGAGGAGGTACAGATACGCAGTATTTT.